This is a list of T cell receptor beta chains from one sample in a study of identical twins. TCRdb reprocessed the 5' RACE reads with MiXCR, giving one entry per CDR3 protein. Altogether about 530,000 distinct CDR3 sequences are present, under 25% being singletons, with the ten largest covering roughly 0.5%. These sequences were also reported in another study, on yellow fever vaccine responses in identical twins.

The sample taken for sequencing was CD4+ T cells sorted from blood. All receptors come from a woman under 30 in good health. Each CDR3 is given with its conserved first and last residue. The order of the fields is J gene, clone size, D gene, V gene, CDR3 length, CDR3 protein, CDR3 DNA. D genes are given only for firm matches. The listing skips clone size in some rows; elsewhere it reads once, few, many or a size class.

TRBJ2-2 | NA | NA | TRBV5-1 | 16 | CASSLGIGGLDGELFF | TGCGCCAGCAGCTTGGGAATCGGCGGGTTGGACGGGGAGCTGTTTTTT
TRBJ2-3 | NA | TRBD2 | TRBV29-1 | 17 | CSVGRLAGVIGTDTQYF | TGCAGCGTTGGTCGACTAGCGGGAGTAATCGGCACAGATACGCAGTATTTT
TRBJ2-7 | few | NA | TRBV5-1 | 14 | CASTLGSTPYEQYF | TGCGCCAGCACCCTCGGTTCGACTCCATACGAGCAGTACTTC
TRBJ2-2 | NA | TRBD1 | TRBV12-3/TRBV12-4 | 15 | CASSLTRDSTGELFF | TGTGCCAGCAGTCTTACCCGGGACAGCACCGGGGAGCTGTTTTTT
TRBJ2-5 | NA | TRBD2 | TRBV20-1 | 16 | CSARPTLAGGRETQYF | TGCAGTGCTAGACCGACGTTAGCGGGAGGGCGGGAGACCCAGTACTTC
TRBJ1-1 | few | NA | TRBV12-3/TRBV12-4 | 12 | CASSSPLGYAFF | TGTGCCAGCAGTTCGCCTTTGGGGTACGCTTTCTTT
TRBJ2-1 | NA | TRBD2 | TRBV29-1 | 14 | CSVEEEAGVDEQFF | TGCAGCGTTGAAGAGGAGGCGGGAGTCGATGAGCAGTTCTTC
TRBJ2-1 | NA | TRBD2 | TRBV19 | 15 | CASSLLARTYNEQFF | TGTGCCAGTAGCCTACTAGCGAGAACCTACAATGAGCAGTTCTTC
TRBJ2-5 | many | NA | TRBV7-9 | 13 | CASSRDQQETQYF | TGTGCCAGCAGCCGGGACCAACAAGAGACCCAGTACTTC
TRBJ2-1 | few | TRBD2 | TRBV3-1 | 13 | CAAGLAGESQQFF | TGTGCCGCGGGGCTAGCGGGGGAAAGCCAGCAGTTCTTC
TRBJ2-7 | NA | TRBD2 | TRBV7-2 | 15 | CASSSVSGRAHEQYF | TGTGCCAGCAGCTCTGTTAGCGGGAGGGCCCACGAGCAGTACTTC
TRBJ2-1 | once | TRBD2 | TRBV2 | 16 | CASRGTSVSSYNEQFF | TGTGCCAGCAGAGGGACTAGCGTCAGCTCCTACAATGAGCAGTTCTTC
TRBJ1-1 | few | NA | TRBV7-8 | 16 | CASSPGGGRVNTEAFF | TGTGCCAGCAGCCCTGGTGGGGGGCGGGTGAACACTGAAGCTTTCTTT
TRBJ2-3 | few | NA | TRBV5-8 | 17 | CASSLIWGTGGTDTQYF | TGTGCCAGCAGCTTGATTTGGGGCACCGGTGGCACAGATACGCAGTATTTT
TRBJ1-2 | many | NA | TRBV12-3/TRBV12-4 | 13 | CASNNLGDTRYTF | TGTGCCAGCAACAACCTTGGGGACACCCGCTACACCTTC
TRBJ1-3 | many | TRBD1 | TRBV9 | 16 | CASSPPAGGIGNTIYF | TGTGCCAGCAGCCCCCCGGCAGGGGGCATTGGAAACACCATATATTTT
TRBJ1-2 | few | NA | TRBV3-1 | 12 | CASSRETAACTF | TGTGCCAGCAGCCGAGAGACAGCTGCCTGCACCTTC
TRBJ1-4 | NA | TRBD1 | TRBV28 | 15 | CASTGTGWGYEKLFF | TGTGCCAGCACCGGGACAGGGTGGGGCTATGAAAAACTGTTTTTT
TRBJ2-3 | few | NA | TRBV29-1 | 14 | CSVRSSGITDTQYF | TGCAGCGTTCGTTCCTCAGGGATTACAGATACGCAGTATTTT
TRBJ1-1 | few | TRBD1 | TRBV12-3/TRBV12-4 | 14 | CASRTGTGASEAFF | TGTGCCAGCCGAACCGGGACAGGGGCTTCTGAAGCTTTCTTT
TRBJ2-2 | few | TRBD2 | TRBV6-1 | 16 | CASGGIAGGFTGELFF | TGTGCCAGCGGGGGGATAGCGGGGGGGTTCACCGGGGAGCTGTTTTTT
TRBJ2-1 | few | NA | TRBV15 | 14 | CATSRDAAWDEQFF | TGTGCCACCAGCAGAGATGCCGCTTGGGATGAGCAGTTCTTC
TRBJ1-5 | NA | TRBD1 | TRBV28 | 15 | CASRFRDRDNQPQHF | TGTGCCAGCAGATTCCGGGACAGGGATAATCAGCCCCAGCATTTT
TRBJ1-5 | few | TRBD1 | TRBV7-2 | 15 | CASSLWGQGNQPQHF | TGTGCCAGCAGCTTATGGGGACAGGGAAATCAGCCCCAGCATTTT
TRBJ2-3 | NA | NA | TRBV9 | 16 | CASSDNRVSSTDTQYF | TGTGCCAGCAGCGATAACAGGGTATCTAGCACAGATACGCAGTATTTT
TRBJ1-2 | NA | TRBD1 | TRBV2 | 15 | CASSGRDRGTYGYTF | TGTGCCAGCAGTGGCCGGGACAGGGGAACCTATGGCTACACCTTC
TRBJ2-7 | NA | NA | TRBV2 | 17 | CASSEALARTFAYEQYF | TGTGCCAGCAGTGAAGCGCTCGCGAGGACATTCGCTTACGAGCAGTACTTC
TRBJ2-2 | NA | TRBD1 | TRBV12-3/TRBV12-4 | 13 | CASSQQGFGELFF | TGTGCCAGCAGTCAACAGGGGTTCGGGGAGCTGTTTTTT
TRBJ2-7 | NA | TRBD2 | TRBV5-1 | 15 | CASSLASGSRYEQYF | TGCGCCAGCAGCTTGGCCAGCGGGAGTCGGTACGAGCAGTACTTC
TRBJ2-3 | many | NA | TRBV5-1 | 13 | CASSLTSTDTQYF | TGCGCCAGCAGCCTCACTAGCACAGATACGCAGTATTTT
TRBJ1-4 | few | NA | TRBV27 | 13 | CASSLSAAEKLFF | TGTGCCAGCAGTTTATCGGCCGCCGAGAAACTGTTTTTT
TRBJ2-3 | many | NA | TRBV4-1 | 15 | CASSERTVLTDTQYF | TGCGCCAGCAGTGAGAGGACAGTCCTCACAGATACGCAGTATTTT
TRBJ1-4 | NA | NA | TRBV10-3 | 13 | CAISAGTKEKLFF | TGTGCCATCAGTGCGGGGACGAAGGAAAAACTGTTTTTT
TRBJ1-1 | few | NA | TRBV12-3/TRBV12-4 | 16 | CASSFRAGVGNTEAFF | TGTGCCAGCAGTTTTAGGGCAGGGGTAGGGAACACTGAAGCTTTCTTT
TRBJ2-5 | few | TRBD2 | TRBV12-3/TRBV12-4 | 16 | CASSYGLAGGQETQYF | TGTGCCAGCAGTTACGGGCTAGCGGGAGGCCAAGAGACCCAGTACTTC
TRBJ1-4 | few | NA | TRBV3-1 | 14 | CASSQDPRSEKLFF | TGTGCCAGCAGCCAAGATCCCCGAAGTGAAAAACTGTTTTTT
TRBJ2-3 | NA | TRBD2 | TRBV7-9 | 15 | CASSLTSANTDTQYF | TGTGCCAGCAGCTTAACTAGCGCAAACACAGATACGCAGTATTTT
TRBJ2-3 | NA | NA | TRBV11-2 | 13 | CASSLDFGSTQYF | TGTGCCAGCAGCTTAGATTTTGGGAGTACGCAGTATTTT
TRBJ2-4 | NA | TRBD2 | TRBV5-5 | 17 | CASSIGTSGGAKNIQYF | TGTGCCAGCAGCATCGGGACTAGCGGAGGAGCCAAAAACATTCAGTACTTC
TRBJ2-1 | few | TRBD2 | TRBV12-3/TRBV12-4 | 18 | CASRPKRGGILSYNEQFF | TGTGCCAGCAGACCCAAGCGGGGGGGCATACTTTCCTACAATGAGCAGTTCTTC
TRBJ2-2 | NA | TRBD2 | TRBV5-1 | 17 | CASSLVSLAGPTGELFF | TGCGCCAGCAGCTTGGTATCATTAGCGGGGCCCACCGGGGAGCTGTTTTTT
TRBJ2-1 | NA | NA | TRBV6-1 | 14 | CASGGGDSYNEQFF | TGTGCCAGCGGAGGCGGGGATTCCTACAATGAGCAGTTCTTC
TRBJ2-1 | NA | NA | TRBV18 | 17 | CASSLNSAGLNHNEQFF | TGTGCCAGCTCACTTAACAGCGCGGGGTTAAACCACAATGAGCAGTTCTTC
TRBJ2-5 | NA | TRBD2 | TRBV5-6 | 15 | CASSIGLAGQETQYF | TGTGCCAGCAGCATAGGACTAGCGGGGCAAGAGACCCAGTACTTC
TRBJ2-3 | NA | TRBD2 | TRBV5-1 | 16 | CASSLVGTSGGDTQYF | TGCGCCAGCAGCTTGGTGGGGACTAGCGGAGGAGATACGCAGTATTTT
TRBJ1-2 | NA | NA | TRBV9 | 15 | CASSVVLDRSYGYTF | TGTGCCAGCAGCGTAGTGCTGGACAGAAGCTATGGCTACACCTTC
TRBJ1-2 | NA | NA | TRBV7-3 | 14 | CASSLGGTKDGYTF | TGTGCCAGCAGCTTAGGGGGGACAAAGGATGGCTACACCTTC
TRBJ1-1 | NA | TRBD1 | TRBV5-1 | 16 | CASSLGTGGGNTEAFF | TGCGCCAGCAGCTTGGGGACAGGGGGTGGGAACACTGAAGCTTTCTTT
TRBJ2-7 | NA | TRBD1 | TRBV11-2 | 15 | CASSSDRGVTYEQYF | TGTGCCAGCAGTTCCGACAGGGGCGTGACCTACGAGCAGTACTTC
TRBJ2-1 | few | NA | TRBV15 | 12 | CATSVEGLEQFF | TGTGCCACCAGTGTAGAAGGGCTTGAGCAGTTCTTC
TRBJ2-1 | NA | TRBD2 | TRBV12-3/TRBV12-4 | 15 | CASSFRTSGDNEQFF | TGTGCCAGCAGTTTTAGGACTAGCGGGGACAATGAGCAGTTCTTC
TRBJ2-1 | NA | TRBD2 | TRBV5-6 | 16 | CASSRYSGRAGNEQFF | TGTGCCAGCAGCAGATATAGCGGGAGGGCCGGAAATGAGCAGTTCTTC
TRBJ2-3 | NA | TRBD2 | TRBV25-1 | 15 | CASSEAGGMGDTQYF | TGTGCCAGCAGTGAAGCGGGGGGAATGGGAGATACGCAGTATTTT
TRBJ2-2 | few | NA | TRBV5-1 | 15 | CASSWDIGSAGELFF | TGCGCCAGCAGCTGGGATATTGGGAGTGCCGGGGAGCTGTTTTTT
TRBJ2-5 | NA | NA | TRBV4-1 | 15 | CASSQGIRPEETQYF | TGCGCCAGCAGCCAAGGGATAAGGCCGGAGGAGACCCAGTACTTC
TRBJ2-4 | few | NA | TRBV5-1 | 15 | CASSPTPGTKNIQYF | TGCGCCAGCAGCCCCACCCCGGGGACCAAAAACATTCAGTACTTC
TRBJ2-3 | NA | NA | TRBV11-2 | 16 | CASTSPSQGPTDTQYF | TGTGCCAGCACCTCCCCCTCTCAGGGGCCCACAGATACGCAGTATTTT